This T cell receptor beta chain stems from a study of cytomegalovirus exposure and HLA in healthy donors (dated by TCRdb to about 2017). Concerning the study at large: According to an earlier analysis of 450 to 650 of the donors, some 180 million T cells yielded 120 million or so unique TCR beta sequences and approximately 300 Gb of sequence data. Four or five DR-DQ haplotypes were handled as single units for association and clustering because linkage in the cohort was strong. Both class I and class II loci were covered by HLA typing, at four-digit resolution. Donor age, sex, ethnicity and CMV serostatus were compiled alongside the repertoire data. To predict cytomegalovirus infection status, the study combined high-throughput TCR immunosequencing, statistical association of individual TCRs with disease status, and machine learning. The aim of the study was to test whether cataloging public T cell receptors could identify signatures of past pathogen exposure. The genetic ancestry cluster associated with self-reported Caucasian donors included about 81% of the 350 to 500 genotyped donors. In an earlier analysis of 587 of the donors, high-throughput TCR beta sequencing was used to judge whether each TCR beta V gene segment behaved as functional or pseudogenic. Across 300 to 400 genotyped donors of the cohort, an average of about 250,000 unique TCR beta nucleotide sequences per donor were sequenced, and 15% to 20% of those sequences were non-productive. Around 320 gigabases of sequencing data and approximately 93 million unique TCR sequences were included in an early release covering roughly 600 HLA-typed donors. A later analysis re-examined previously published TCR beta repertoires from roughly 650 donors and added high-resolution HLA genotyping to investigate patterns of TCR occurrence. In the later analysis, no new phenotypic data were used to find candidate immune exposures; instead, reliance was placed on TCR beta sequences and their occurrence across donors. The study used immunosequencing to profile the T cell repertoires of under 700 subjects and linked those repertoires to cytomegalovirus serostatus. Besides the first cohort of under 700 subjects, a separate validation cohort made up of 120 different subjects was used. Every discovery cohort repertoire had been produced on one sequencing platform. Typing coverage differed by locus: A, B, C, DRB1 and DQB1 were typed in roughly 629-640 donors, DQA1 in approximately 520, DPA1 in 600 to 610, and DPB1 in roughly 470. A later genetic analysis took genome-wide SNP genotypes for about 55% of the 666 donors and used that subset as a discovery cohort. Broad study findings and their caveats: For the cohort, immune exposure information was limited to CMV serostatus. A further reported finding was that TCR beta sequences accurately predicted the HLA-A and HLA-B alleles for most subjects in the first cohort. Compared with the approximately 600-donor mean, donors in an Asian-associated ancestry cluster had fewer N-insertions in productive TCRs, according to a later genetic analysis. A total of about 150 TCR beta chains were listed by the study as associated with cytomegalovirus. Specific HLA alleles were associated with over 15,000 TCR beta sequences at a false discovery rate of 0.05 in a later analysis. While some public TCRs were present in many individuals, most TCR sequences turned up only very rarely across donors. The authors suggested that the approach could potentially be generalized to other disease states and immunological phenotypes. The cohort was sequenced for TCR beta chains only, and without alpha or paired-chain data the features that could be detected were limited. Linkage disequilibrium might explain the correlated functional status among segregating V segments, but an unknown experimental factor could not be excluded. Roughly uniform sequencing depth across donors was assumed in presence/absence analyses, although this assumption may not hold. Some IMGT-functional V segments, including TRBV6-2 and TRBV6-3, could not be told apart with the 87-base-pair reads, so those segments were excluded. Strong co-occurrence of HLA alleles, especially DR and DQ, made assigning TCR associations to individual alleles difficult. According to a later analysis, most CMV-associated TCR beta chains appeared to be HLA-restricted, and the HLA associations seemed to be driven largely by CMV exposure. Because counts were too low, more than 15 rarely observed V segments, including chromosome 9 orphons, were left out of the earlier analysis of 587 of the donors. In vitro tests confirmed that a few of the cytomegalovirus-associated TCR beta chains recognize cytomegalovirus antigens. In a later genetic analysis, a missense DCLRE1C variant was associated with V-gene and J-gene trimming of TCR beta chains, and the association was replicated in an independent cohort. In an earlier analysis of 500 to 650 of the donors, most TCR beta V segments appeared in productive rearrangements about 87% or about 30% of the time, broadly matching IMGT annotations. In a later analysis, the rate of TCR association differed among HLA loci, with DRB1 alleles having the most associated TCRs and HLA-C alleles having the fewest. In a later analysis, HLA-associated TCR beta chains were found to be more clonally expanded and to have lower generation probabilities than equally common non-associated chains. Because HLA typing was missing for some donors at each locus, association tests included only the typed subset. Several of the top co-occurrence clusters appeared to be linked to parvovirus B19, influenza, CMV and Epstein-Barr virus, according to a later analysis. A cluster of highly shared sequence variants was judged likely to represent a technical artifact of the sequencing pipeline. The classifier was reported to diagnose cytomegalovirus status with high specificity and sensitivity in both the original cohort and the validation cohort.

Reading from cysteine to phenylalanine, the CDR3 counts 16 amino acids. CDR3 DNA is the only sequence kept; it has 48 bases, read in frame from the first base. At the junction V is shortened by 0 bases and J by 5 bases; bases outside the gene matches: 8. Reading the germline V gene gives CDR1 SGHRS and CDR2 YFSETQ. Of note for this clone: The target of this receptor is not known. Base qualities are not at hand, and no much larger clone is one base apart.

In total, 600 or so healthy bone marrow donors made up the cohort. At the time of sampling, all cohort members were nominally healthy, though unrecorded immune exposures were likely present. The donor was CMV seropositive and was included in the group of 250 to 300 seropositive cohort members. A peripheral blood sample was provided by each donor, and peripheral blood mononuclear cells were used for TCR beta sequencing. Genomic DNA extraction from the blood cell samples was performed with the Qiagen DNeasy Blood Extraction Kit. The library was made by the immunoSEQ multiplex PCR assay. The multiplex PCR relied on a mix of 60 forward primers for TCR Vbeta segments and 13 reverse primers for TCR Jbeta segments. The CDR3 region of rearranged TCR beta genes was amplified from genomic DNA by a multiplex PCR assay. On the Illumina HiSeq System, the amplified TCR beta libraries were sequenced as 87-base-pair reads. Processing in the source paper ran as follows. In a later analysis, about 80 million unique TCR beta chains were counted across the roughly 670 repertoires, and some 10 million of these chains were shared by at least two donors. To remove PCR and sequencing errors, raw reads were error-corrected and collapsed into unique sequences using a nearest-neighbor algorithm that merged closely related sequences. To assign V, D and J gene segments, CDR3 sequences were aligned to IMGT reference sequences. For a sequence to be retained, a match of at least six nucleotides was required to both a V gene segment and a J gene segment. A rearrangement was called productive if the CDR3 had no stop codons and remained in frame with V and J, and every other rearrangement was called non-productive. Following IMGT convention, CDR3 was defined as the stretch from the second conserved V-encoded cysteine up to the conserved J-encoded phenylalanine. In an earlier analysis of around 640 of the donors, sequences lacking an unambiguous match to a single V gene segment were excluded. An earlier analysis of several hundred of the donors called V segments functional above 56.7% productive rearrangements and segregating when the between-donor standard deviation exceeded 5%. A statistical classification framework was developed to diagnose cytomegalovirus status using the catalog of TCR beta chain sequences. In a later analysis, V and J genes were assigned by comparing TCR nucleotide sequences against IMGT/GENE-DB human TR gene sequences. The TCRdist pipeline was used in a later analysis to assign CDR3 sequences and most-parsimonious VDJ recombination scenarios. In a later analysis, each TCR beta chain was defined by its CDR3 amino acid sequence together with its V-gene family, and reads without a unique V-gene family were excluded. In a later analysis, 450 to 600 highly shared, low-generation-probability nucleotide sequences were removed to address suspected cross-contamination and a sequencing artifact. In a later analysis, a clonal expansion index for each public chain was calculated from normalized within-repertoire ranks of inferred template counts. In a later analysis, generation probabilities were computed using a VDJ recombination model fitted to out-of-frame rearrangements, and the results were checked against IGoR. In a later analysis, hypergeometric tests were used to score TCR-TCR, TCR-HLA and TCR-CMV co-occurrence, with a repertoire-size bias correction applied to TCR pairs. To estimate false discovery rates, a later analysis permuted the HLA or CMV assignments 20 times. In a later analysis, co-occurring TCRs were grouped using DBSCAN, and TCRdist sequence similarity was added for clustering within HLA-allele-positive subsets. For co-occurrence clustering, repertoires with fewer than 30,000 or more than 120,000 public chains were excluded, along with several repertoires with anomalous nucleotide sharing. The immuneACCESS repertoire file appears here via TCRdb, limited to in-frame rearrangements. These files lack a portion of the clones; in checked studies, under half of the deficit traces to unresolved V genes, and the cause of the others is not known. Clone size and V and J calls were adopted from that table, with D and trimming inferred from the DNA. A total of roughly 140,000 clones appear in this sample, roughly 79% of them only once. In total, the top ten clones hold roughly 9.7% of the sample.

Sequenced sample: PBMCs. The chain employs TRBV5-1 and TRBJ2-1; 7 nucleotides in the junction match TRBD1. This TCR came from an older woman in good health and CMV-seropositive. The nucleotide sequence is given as TGCGCCAGCAGCTTGGCATCAGGGGGAACGGACAATGAGCAGTTCTTC. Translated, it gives CASSLASGGTDNEQFF.